This is a list of T cell receptor beta chains from one sample in a study of T cells in Graves' hyperthyroidism and ophthalmopathy. One entry per CDR3 protein results from TCRdb running MiXCR on the multiplex PCR reads. The table has fewer than 750,000 distinct CDR3 sequences, about 45% seen once; the top ten hold about 8.3%. Material for sequencing was peripheral blood or thyroid tissue (not recorded which). The receptors derive from a woman between 18 and 29 years old with Graves' hyperthyroidism. CDR3s include the opening cysteine and the closing phenylalanine or tryptophan.

>TRBV13|TRBJ1-3
CASSLEGRAGFSGNTIYF
>TRBV15|TRBJ1-2
CATSSYGEIYGYTF
>TRBV12-3/TRBV12-4|TRBJ2-2
CASSSLETSVAGELFF
>TRBV5-1|TRBJ1-2
CASSLPGEVSDYGYTF
>TRBV11-3|TRBJ2-7
CASSLAVLAESEQYF
>TRBV29-1|TRBJ1-2
CSVDTAVGYTF
>TRBV7-6|TRBJ1-6
CASSRGDGDSSPLHF
>TRBV6-1|TRBJ2-5
CASRELQGSNQPQYF
>TRBV29-1|TRBJ2-5
CSVVLLLAGAQTETQYF
>TRBV19|TRBJ1-5
CASSIAGSNQPQHF
>TRBV20-1|TRBJ1-4
CSARPRPTNEKLFF
>TRBV29-1|TRBJ1-1
CSVERSVNTEAFF
>TRBV20-1|TRBJ1-4
CSARGQGDEKLFF
>TRBV2|TRBJ1-5
CASSDPGTSQPQHF
>TRBV27|TRBJ1-4
CASSTGTGGGKLFF
>TRBV29-1|TRBJ2-2
CSVASGRANSGELFF
>TRBV9|TRBJ1-1
CASSVEGPRGTEAFF
>TRBV12-3/TRBV12-4|TRBJ2-5
CASSDYRGRAGETQYF
>TRBV4-3|TRBJ1-3
CASSQVRVGNTIYF
>TRBV11-3|-
CASSPEGLAGEEQFF
>TRBV29-1|TRBJ2-2
CSVEGTGTGELFF
>TRBV5-1|TRBJ1-1
CASFQGTSTTEAFF
>TRBV6-5|TRBJ1-1
CASSLPSGISGEGRAFF
>TRBV15|TRBJ2-6
CATSTGEGSGANVLTF